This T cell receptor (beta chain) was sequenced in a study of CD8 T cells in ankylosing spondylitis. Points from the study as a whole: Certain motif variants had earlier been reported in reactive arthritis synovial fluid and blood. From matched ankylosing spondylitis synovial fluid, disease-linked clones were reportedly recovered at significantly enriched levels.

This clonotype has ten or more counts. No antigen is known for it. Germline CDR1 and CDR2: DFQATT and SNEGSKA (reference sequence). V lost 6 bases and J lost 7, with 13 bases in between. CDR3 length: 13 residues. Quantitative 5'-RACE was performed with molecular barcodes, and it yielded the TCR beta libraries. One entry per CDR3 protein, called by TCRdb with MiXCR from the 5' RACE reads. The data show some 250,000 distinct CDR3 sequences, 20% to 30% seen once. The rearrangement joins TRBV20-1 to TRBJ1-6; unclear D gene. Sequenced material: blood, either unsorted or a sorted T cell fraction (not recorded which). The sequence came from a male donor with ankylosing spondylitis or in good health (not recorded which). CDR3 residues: CSARQALNSPLHF. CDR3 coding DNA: TGCAGTGCGAGGCAGGCTTTGAATTCACCCCTCCACTTT.